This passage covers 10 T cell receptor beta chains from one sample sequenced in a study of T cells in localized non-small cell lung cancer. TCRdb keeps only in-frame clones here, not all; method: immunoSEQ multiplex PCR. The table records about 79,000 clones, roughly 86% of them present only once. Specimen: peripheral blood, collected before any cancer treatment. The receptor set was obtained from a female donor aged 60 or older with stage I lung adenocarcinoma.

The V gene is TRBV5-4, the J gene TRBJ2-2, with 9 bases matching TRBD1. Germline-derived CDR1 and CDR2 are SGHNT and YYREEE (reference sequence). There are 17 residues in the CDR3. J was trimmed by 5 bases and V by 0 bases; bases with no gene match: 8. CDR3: CASSLGGDRAVTGELFF. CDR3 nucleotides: TGTGCCAGCAGCTTGGGCGGGGACAGGGCAGTGACCGGGGAGCTGTTTTTT.

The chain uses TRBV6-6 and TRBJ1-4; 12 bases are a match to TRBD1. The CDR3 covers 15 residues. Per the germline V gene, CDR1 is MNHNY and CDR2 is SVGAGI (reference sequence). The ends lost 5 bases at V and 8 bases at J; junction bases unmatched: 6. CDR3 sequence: CASSRGTGGREKLFF. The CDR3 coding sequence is TGTGCCAGCAGTCGAGGGACAGGGGGCAGGGAAAAACTGTTTTTT.

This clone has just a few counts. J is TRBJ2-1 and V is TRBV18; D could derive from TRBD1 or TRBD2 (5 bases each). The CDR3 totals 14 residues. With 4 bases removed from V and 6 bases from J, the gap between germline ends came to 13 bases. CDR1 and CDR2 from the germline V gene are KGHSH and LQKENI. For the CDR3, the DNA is TGTGCCAGCTCACACGGGACGGGCGGCAATGAGCAGTTCTTC. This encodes CASSHGTGGNEQFF. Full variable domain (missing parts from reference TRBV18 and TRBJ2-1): NAGVMQNPRHLVRRRGQEARLRCSPMKGHSHVYWYRQLPEEGLKFMVYLQKENIIDESGMPKERFSAEFPKEGPSILRIQQVVRGDSAAYFCASSHGTGGNEQFFGPGTRLTVL.

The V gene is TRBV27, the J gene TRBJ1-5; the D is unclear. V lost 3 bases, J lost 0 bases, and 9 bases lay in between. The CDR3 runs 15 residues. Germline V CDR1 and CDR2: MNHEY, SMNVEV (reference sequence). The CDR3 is CASSLLMDSNQPQHF. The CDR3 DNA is TGTGCCAGCAGTTTGCTAATGGATAGCAATCAGCCCCAGCATTTT.

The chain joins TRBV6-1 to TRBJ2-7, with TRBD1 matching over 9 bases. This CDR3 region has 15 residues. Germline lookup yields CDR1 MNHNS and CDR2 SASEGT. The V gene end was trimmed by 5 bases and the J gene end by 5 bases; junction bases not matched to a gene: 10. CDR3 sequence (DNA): TGTGCCAGCAGTATTTCCGGGACAGGGTTCGACGAGCAGTACTTC. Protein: CASSISGTGFDEQYF.

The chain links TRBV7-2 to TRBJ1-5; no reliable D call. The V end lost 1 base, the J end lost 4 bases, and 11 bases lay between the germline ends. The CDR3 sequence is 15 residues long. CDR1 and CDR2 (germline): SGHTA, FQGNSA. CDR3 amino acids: CASSLGVGRNQPQHF. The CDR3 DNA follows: TGTGCCAGCAGCTTAGGAGTAGGCCGAAATCAGCCCCAGCATTTT.

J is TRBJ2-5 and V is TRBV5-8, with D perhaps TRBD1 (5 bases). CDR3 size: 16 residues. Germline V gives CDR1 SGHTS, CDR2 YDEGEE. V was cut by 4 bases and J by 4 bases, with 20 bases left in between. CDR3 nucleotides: TGTGCCAGCAGCCCCCGCGTGGGGCCCCGAGGAGAGACCCAGTACTTC. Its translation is CASSPRVGPRGETQYF.

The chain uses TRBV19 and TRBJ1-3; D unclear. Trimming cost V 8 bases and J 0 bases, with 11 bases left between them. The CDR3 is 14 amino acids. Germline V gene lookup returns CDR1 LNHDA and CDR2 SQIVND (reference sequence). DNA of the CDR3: TGTGCCAGTTGCCTTGGGTACTCTGGAAACACCATATATTTT. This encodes CASCLGYSGNTIYF. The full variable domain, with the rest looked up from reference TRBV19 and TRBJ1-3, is DGGITQSPKYLFRKEGQNVTLSCEQNLNHDAMYWYRQDPGQGLRLIYYSQIVNDFQKGDIAEGYSVSREKKESFPLTVTSAQKNPTAFYLCASCLGYSGNTIYFGEGSWLTVV.

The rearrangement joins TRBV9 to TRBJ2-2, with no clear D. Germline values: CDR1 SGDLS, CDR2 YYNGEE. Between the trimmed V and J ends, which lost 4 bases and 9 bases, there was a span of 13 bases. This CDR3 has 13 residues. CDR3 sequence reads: CASSSSVGRELFF. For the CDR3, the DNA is TGTGCCAGCAGCTCGTCCGTCGGGCGGGAGCTGTTTTTT.

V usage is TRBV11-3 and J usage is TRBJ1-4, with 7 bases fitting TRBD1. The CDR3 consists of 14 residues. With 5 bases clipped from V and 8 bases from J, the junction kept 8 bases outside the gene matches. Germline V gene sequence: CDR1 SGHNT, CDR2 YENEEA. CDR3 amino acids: CASSLDRDGEKLFF. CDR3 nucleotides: TGTGCCAGCAGCCTTGACAGGGATGGCGAAAAACTGTTTTTT.